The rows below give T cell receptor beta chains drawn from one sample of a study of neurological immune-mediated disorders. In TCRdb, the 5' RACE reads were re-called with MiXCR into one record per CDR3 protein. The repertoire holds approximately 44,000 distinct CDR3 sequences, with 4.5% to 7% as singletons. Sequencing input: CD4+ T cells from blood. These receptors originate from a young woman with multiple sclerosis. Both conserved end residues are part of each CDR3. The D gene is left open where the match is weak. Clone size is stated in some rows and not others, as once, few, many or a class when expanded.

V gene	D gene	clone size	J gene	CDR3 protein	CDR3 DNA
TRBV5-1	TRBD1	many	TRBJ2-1	CASSLGQGRGVNEQFF	TGCGCCAGCAGCTTGGGACAGGGGCGAGGGGTCAATGAGCAGTTCTTC
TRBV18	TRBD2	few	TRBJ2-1	CASSLPGTSVNEQFF	TGTGCCAGCTCACTCCCCGGGACTAGCGTCAATGAGCAGTTCTTC
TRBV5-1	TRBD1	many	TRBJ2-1	CASIKWPRTGHNEQFF	TGCGCCAGCATAAAGTGGCCACGGACAGGACACAATGAGCAGTTCTTC
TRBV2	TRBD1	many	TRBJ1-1	CASSRQGANTEAFF	TGTGCCAGCAGTCGACAGGGGGCGAACACTGAAGCTTTCTTT
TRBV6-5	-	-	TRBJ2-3	CASSYGRGTDTQYF	TGTGCCAGCAGTTACGGGCGGGGCACAGATACGCAGTATTTT
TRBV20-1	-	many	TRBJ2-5	CSARAWGGETQYF	TGCAGTGCTAGGGCCTGGGGCGGAGAGACCCAGTACTTC
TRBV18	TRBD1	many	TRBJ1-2	CASSPPGTVTYGYTF	TGTGCCAGCTCACCACCGGGGACAGTCACCTATGGCTACACCTTC
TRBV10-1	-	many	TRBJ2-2	CASSRRLDPGELFF	TGCGCCAGCAGTAGAAGACTAGACCCCGGGGAGCTGTTTTTT
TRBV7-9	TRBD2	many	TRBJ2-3	CASSLGGTSGTDTQYF	TGTGCCAGCAGCTTAGGGGGGACTAGCGGCACAGATACGCAGTATTTT
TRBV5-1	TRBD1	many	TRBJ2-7	CASSFRPGTESYEQYF	TGCGCCAGCAGCTTTCGCCCCGGGACAGAAAGTTACGAGCAGTACTTC
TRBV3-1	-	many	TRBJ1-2	CASSQASFNYGYTF	TGTGCCAGCAGCCAAGCGTCGTTTAACTATGGCTACACCTTC
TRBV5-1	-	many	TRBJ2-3	CASSASGASTDTQYF	TGCGCCAGCAGCGCATCCGGGGCTAGCACAGATACGCAGTATTTT
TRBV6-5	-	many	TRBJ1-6	CASSYSRSFESSYNSPLHF	TGTGCCAGCAGTTACTCGCGGTCCTTTGAAAGCTCCTATAATTCACCCCTCCACTTT
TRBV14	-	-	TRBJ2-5	CASNQDNPELWLQETQYF	TGTGCCAGCAACCAAGATAATCCAGAACTTTGGCTGCAAGAGACCCAGTACTTC
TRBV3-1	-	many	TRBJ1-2	CASSQELGSYTF	TGTGCCAGCAGCCAAGAACTGGGTAGCTACACCTTC
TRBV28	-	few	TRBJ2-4	CASSFRGAYIQYF	TGTGCCAGCAGTTTTCGCGGGGCGTACATTCAGTACTTC
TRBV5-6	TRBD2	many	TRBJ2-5	CASSPGASGVQETQYF	TGTGCCAGTTCCCCTGGGGCTAGCGGTGTCCAAGAGACCCAGTACTTC
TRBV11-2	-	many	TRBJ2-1	CASSLVSPSGRRFF	TGTGCCAGCAGCTTAGTAAGCCCGTCGGGGCGCAGGTTCTTC
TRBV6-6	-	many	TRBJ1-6	CASSGPDSTNSPLHF	TGTGCCAGCAGTGGTCCGGACAGCACTAATTCACCCCTCCACTTT
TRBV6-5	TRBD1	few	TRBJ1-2	CASRTGAHGYTF	TGTGCCAGCAGAACAGGGGCTCATGGCTACACCTTC
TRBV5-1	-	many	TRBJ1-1	CASSLAKGMGNTEAFF	TGCGCCAGCAGCTTGGCCAAAGGGATGGGGAACACTGAAGCTTTCTTT
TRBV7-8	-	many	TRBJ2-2	CASSERAATNTGELFF	TGTGCCAGCAGCGAGCGGGCGGCAACGAACACCGGGGAGCTGTTTTTT
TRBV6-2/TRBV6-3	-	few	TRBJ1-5	CASSPDRGGNQPQHF	TGTGCCAGCTCCCCCGACCGGGGAGGCAATCAGCCCCAGCATTTT
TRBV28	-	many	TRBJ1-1	CASSTPGSRGYTEAFF	TGTGCCAGCAGTACCCCAGGATCCCGGGGGTACACTGAAGCTTTCTTT
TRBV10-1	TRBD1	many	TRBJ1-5	CASSATGLGQPQHF	TGCGCCAGCAGCGCGACAGGGCTGGGGCAGCCCCAGCATTTT
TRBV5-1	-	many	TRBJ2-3	CASSLGGKKADTQYF	TGCGCCAGCAGCTTGGGAGGGAAGAAGGCAGATACGCAGTATTTT
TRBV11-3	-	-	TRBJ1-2	CASSQEGRGYTF	TGTGCCAGCAGCCAGGAGGGAAGAGGCTACACCTTC
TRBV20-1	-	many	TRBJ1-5	CSASTGDQPQHF	TGCAGTGCTAGCACAGGTGATCAGCCCCAGCATTTT
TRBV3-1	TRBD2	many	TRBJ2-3	CASSQRGADTQYF	TGTGCCAGCAGTCAACGGGGGGCAGATACGCAGTATTTT
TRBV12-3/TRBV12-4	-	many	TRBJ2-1	CASSAGTKGINEQFF	TGTGCCAGCAGTGCCGGGACCAAAGGAATCAATGAGCAGTTCTTC
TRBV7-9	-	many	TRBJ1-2	CASSPNHGGYGYTF	TGTGCCAGCAGCCCAAACCACGGGGGGTATGGCTACACCTTC
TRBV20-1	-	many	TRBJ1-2	CSARDPGFYGYTF	TGCAGTGCTAGAGATCCGGGGTTTTATGGCTACACCTTC
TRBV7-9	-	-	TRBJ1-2	CASSLDTRGYTF	TGTGCCAGCAGCCTGGACACCCGCGGCTACACCTTC
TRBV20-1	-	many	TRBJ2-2	CSARDAGTGNTGELFF	TGCAGTGCTAGAGATGCAGGGACGGGGAACACCGGGGAGCTGTTTTTT
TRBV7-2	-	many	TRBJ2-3	CASSLGLVQDTQYF	TGTGCCAGCAGCTTAGGACTAGTTCAAGATACGCAGTATTTT
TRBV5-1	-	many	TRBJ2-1	CASSAGVNEQFF	TGCGCCAGCAGCGCGGGTGTTAATGAGCAGTTCTTC
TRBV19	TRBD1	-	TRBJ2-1	CASATGQGVNEQFF	TGTGCCAGTGCCACGGGACAGGGCGTCAATGAGCAGTTCTTC
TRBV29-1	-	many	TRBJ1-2	CSVEGGTGGGYTF	TGCAGCGTTGAGGGTGGAACAGGAGGTGGCTACACCTTC
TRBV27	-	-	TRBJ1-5	CASSFAGEAFQPQHF	TGTGCCAGCAGTTTTGCAGGGGAGGCTTTTCAGCCCCAGCATTTT
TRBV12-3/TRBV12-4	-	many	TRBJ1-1	CASSLGRWNTEAFF	TGTGCCAGCAGTTTGGGCAGATGGAACACTGAAGCTTTCTTT
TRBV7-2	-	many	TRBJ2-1	CASSLAHRYNEQFF	TGTGCCAGCAGCTTAGCGCACAGGTACAATGAGCAGTTCTTC
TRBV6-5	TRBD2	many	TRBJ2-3	CASSYTAAGGPGDTQYF	TGTGCCAGCAGTTACACAGCAGCGGGAGGGCCCGGAGATACGCAGTATTTT
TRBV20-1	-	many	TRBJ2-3	CSASSFRGARKTDTQYF	TGCAGTGCTAGTTCATTCAGGGGGGCTAGGAAGACAGATACGCAGTATTTT
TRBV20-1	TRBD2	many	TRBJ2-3	CSARALAGGPGTDTQYF	TGCAGTGCTAGAGCATTAGCGGGAGGGCCGGGGACAGATACGCAGTATTTT
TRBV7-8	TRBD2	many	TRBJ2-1	CASSLPKAGEGGSYNEQFF	TGTGCCAGCAGCTTACCCAAAGCGGGAGAGGGTGGCTCCTACAATGAGCAGTTCTTC
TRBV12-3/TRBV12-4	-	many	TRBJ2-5	CASSLQGGETQYF	TGTGCCAGCAGCCTACAGGGAGGGGAGACCCAGTACTTC
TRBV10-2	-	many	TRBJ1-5	CASSEGGGHQPQHF	TGCGCCAGCAGTGAGGGGGGGGGACATCAGCCCCAGCATTTT
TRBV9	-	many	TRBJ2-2	CASSAGMEGELFF	TGTGCCAGCAGCGCGGGTATGGAAGGGGAGCTGTTTTTT
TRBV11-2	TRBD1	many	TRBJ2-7	CASSLDHRGVYEQYF	TGTGCCAGCAGCTTAGATCACAGGGGAGTCTACGAGCAGTACTTC
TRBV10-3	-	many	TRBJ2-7	CAISERSLNLYHEQYF	TGTGCCATCAGTGAAAGATCCCTGAATTTATATCACGAGCAGTACTTC
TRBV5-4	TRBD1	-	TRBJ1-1	CASSLSGGGSKKAFF	TGTGCCAGCAGCTTATCAGGGGGCGGATCGAAAAAGGCTTTCTTT
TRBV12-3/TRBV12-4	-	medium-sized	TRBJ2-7	CASTQVNSYEQYF	TGTGCCAGCACGCAGGTAAACTCCTACGAGCAGTACTTC
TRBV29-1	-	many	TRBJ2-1	CSAAGESYNEQFF	TGCAGCGCGGCAGGGGAGTCCTACAATGAGCAGTTCTTC
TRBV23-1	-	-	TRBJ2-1	CASSQSCSAFPYNEQFF	TGCGCCAGCAGTCAATCGTGTAGCGCCTTCCCCTACAATGAGCAGTTCTTC
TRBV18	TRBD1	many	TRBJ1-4	CASSPPQGGNEKLFF	TGTGCCAGCTCACCCCCACAGGGGGGTAATGAAAAACTGTTTTTT